These T cell receptor beta chains were read from a single sample in a study of T-cell reconstitution after alpha-beta-depleted transplantation in children. TCRdb used MiXCR to reprocess the PCR reads, holding one entry per CDR3 protein. The sample lists about 190,000 distinct CDR3 sequences, roughly 7.5% occurring once. The material sequenced was PBMCs from the stem cell graft donor, taken from the stem cell graft. The receptors stem from a human donor who donated a stem cell graft to a child with Wiskott-Aldrich syndrome. CDR3s include the opening cysteine and the closing phenylalanine or tryptophan. D genes are given only for firm matches. Some rows mark clone size as missing; the rest say once, few, many or name a class of expanded clone.

size	V	J	D	DNA	CDR3
NA	TRBV25-1	TRBJ2-1	TRBD2	TGTGCCAGCAGTGAAAGCGGGAAGAATGAGCAGTTCTTC	CASSESGKNEQFF
many	TRBV10-3	TRBJ2-1	TRBD2	TGTGCCATCAAGACTAGCGGCTCCTACAATGAGCAGTTCTTC	CAIKTSGSYNEQFF
many	TRBV20-1	TRBJ1-5	NA	TGCAGTGCTAGAAAGGGGAGCAATCAGCCCCAGCATTTT	CSARKGSNQPQHF
NA	TRBV5-5	TRBJ1-5	TRBD1	TGTGCCAGCAGCTTGGACAGGGGCGATCGGCCCCAGCATTTT	CASSLDRGDRPQHF
many	TRBV5-1	TRBJ2-3	NA	TGCGCCAGCAGCTCCCGGGACAAGGGGAACACAGATACGCAGTATTTT	CASSSRDKGNTDTQYF
many	TRBV5-1	TRBJ2-7	TRBD1	TGCGCCAGCAGCCCCGACAGGGTAAAACCTCACGAGCAGTACTTC	CASSPDRVKPHEQYF
many	TRBV20-1	TRBJ2-1	TRBD1	TGCAGTGCTAGAGGGGGAGGTAACAGGGGGGCCGGCTACAATGAGCAGTTCTTC	CSARGGGNRGAGYNEQFF
few	TRBV6-1	TRBJ1-1	NA	TGTGCCAGCAGTGAAGCGGCGGAGTACACTGAAGCTTTCTTT	CASSEAAEYTEAFF
many	TRBV7-9	TRBJ2-7	TRBD1	TGTGCCAGCAGCAGAGGCGTGACAGGGCCCTACGAGCAGTACTTC	CASSRGVTGPYEQYF
many	TRBV4-3	TRBJ2-7	NA	TGCGCCAGCAGCCCCTACGGTGTGATAGAGGGGGACGAGCAGTACTTC	CASSPYGVIEGDEQYF
many	TRBV20-1	TRBJ2-5	TRBD2	TGCAGTGCCGCCGTAGCGGGGGGGCGTATGGAGACCCAGTACTTC	CSAAVAGGRMETQYF
many	TRBV20-1	TRBJ2-2	NA	TGCAGTGCTAGAGCTTCGGTAGGAGCCACCGGGGAGCTGTTTTTT	CSARASVGATGELFF
many	TRBV20-1	TRBJ2-7	NA	TGCAGTGCTAGCGACTTTGCGGATTCCTACGAGCAGTACTTC	CSASDFADSYEQYF
many	TRBV20-1	TRBJ2-1	NA	TGCAGTGCTAGGTTGGGGGAGCCGAGGGACAATGAGCAGTTCTTC	CSARLGEPRDNEQFF
many	TRBV6-5	TRBJ2-1	TRBD2	TGTGCCAGCACCTACTTAACCGGGGGGGGACTAGCGGGGAGGGTGGAAAATGAGCAGTTCTTC	CASTYLTGGGLAGRVENEQFF
many	TRBV25-1	TRBJ2-7	NA	TGTGCCAGCACCGACCCGAACTACGAGCAGTACTTC	CASTDPNYEQYF
few	TRBV11-3	TRBJ2-5	NA	TGTGCCAGCAGCTTAGCTCCCGGACCAGGGACCCAGTACTTC	CASSLAPGPGTQYF
NA	TRBV30	TRBJ1-5	NA	TGTGCCTGGAGTTTAGACACTCTCAATCAGCCCCAGCATTTT	CAWSLDTLNQPQHF
NA	TRBV5-6	TRBJ1-2	NA	TGTGCCAGCAGCCGGCGACAGAACTATGGCTACACCTTC	CASSRRQNYGYTF
few	TRBV15	TRBJ2-7	TRBD1	TGTGCCACCAGCGGCGGGACAGGGGGCCGCTCGGAGCAGTACTTC	CATSGGTGGRSEQYF
many	TRBV7-9	TRBJ1-2	NA	TGTGCCAGCAGCTTAGACGTGGTGGCTAACTATGGCTACACCTTC	CASSLDVVANYGYTF
many	TRBV5-1	TRBJ2-6	NA	TGCGCCAGCAGCCCGGGGACGGGCTCTGGGGCCAACGTCCTGACTTTC	CASSPGTGSGANVLTF
few	TRBV6-2/TRBV6-3	TRBJ2-1	TRBD2	TGTGCCAGCAGTGCTAGCGGGTTATACAATGAGCAGTTCTTC	CASSASGLYNEQFF
many	TRBV6-2/TRBV6-3	TRBJ2-2	NA	TGTGCCAGCAGTTACCACCTCCCCAGCCAGCCTGACACCGGGGAGCTGTTTTTT	CASSYHLPSQPDTGELFF
many	TRBV5-5	TRBJ1-2	NA	TGTGCCAGCAGCTTGATCGGTGGCTACACCTTC	CASSLIGGYTF
many	TRBV29-1	TRBJ2-3	NA	TGCAGCGCCCGCTCTAAGGGCCCAGATACGCAGTATTTT	CSARSKGPDTQYF
many	TRBV5-6	TRBJ2-7	NA	TGTGCCAGCAGCTTGTTGGTCACCGGTACCTACGAGCAGTACTTC	CASSLLVTGTYEQYF
many	TRBV5-4	TRBJ2-1	TRBD2	TGTGCCAGCAGCCCCAAGGGGCTAGCGGGGACCGCCTACAATGAGCAGTTCTTC	CASSPKGLAGTAYNEQFF
many	TRBV12-3/TRBV12-4	TRBJ1-5	TRBD1	TGTGCCAGCAGCCTCGGGACAGCTAATAATCAGCCCCAGCATTTT	CASSLGTANNQPQHF
many	TRBV15	TRBJ1-1	NA	TGTGCCACCAGCAGTACCCAATTGAACACTGAAGCTTTCTTT	CATSSTQLNTEAFF
many	TRBV6-5	TRBJ1-3	NA	TGTGCCAGCAGCCGTGGACACTCTGGAAACACCATATATTTT	CASSRGHSGNTIYF
few	TRBV6-2/TRBV6-3	TRBJ2-1	NA	TGTGCCAGCAGTTACCACACGACAGGTTTACAGCAGTTCTTC	CASSYHTTGLQQFF
many	TRBV29-1	TRBJ2-7	NA	TGCAGCGTCGCCCTCCTAGGGACCTACGAGCAGTACTTC	CSVALLGTYEQYF
many	TRBV9	TRBJ2-5	NA	TGTGCCAGCAGCGTAGAGGGGGGAGAGACCCAGTACTTC	CASSVEGGETQYF
many	TRBV12-3/TRBV12-4	TRBJ2-2	NA	TGTGCCAGCCGCTCGGAAATCGGGGAGCTGTTTTTT	CASRSEIGELFF
many	TRBV2	TRBJ2-5	TRBD2	TGTGCCAGCAGTGAAGTGGCTAGCGGGCAAGAGACCCAGTACTTC	CASSEVASGQETQYF
few	TRBV30	TRBJ2-5	TRBD2	TGTGCCGTTTCTGCGGGGGTCCAAGAGACCCAGTACTTC	CAVSAGVQETQYF
many	TRBV12-3/TRBV12-4	TRBJ2-7	NA	TGTGCCAGCAGTTTGTGGCGGAGTCCCTGGGAGCAGTACTTC	CASSLWRSPWEQYF
many	TRBV29-1	TRBJ1-2	NA	TGCAGCGTTTGGGCGCGGGACCTAGGTGGGGGCTACACCTTC	CSVWARDLGGGYTF
many	TRBV25-1	TRBJ2-3	NA	TGTGCCAGCAGTGCACCCAAGACAGGTCAAAGGCAGTATTTT	CASSAPKTGQRQYF
few	TRBV29-1	TRBJ2-7	TRBD1	TGCAGCGTTGTACGGACAGGGGAGTACGAGCAGTACTTC	CSVVRTGEYEQYF
NA	TRBV7-8	TRBJ1-4	TRBD1	TGTGCCAGCAGCTTAGGAGGACAGGCAAATGAAAAACTGTTTTTT	CASSLGGQANEKLFF
many	TRBV10-2	TRBJ2-3	NA	TGCGCCAGCAGATTTGGACCGGGACACTCAACGGGAGATACGCAGTATTTT	CASRFGPGHSTGDTQYF
many	TRBV20-1	TRBJ2-1	TRBD2	TGCAGTGCTCCAGACCTCGCTAGCGGGAGTCCCAATGAGCAGTTCTTC	CSAPDLASGSPNEQFF
many	TRBV6-5	TRBJ2-1	TRBD2	TGTGCCAGCAGTTACTCGCCGACTAGCGGCCTCTACAATGAGCAGTTCTTC	CASSYSPTSGLYNEQFF
few	TRBV18	TRBJ1-1	TRBD1	TGTGCCAGCTCACCTGGGACAGGGCACACTGAAGCTTTCTTT	CASSPGTGHTEAFF
many	TRBV12-3/TRBV12-4	TRBJ2-5	TRBD1	TGTGCCAGCAGAATGACAGGGAGCGAGACCCAGTACTTC	CASRMTGSETQYF
NA	TRBV3-1	TRBJ2-1	NA	TGTGCCAGCAGCCGGCCTGGCGGACTCTACAATGAGCAGTTCTTC	CASSRPGGLYNEQFF
many	TRBV4-3	TRBJ2-7	NA	TGCGCCAGCAGCCAAGTCCGGGACATGAGCTCCTACGAGCAGTACTTC	CASSQVRDMSSYEQYF
NA	TRBV20-1	TRBJ2-7	TRBD1	TGCAGTGCTAGAGACCCGCAGGGGGAGTACGAGCAGTACTTC	CSARDPQGEYEQYF